This T cell receptor (beta chain) was sequenced during a study of identifying expanded T cells in peripheral blood. In germline, CDR1 is PRHDT, CDR2 FYEKMQ (reference sequence). The CDR3 covers 15 residues. The J segment lost 7 bases and the V segment lost 1 base, leaving 8 bases of the junction unmatched. Concerning this clone: Its antigen is not known.

Points from the study as a whole: Over about two and four weeks, about 16.4 and 19 clones changed, versus around 1.1 between replicates. Across healthy donors, higher total template counts meant significantly greater two-week count variance.

Data came from immunoSEQ multiplex PCR; TCRdb stores just in-frame clones and leaves some out. The sample has over 90,000 clones, 88% seen once. The chain couples TRBV13 to TRBJ1-2; the match to TRBD1 covers 8 bases. The source is a person between 18 and 75 years old in good health. The sequencing sample was made of blood. The CDR3 reads CASSLAGGATSGYTF. CDR3 nucleotide sequence: TGTGCCAGCAGCTTAGCAGGGGGCGCGACTTCTGGCTACACCTTC.